The source of this T cell receptor beta chain is a study of OX40 agonist ivuxolimab in advanced cancers. Looking at the study overall: Ivuxolimab, an agonist antibody against OX40 (CD134), was given to patients. The study enrolled dose-escalation patients with hepatocellular carcinoma, melanoma, renal cell or head and neck cancer. The study reported partial responses in three patients: one hepatocellular carcinoma, two cutaneous melanoma.

Blood specimens came from baseline, cycle 4 day 1, and cycle 7 day 1. TCRdb's copy holds only in-frame clones and misses some; the assay was immunoSEQ multiplex PCR. This repertoire shows over 40,000 clones, around 80% found once; its top ten account for 5.1%. Trimming pared 2 bases from V and 10 bases from J, leaving 21 bases between. CDR1 and CDR2 from the germline V gene are GTSNPN and SVGIG (reference sequence). This CDR3 comprises 15 residues. Sequencing used CD4+ or CD8+ T cells sorted from blood, obtained in a trial of the OX40 agonist ivuxolimab. The chain carries TRBV30 and TRBJ1-5; the D gene is possibly TRBD1 (5 bases). This clonotype was sampled from an adult with an advanced solid tumor such as melanoma, head and neck, liver or kidney cancer. DNA of the CDR3: TGTGCCTGGAGTCCCAGGGACTTCCCGATTCGACCCCAGCATTTT. Amino acids: CAWSPRDFPIRPQHF.